The following is a T cell receptor (beta chain) sequence with its context. This CDR3 region has 14 residues. The J segment lost 6 bases and the V segment lost 1 base, leaving 6 bases of the junction unmatched. From germline, CDR1 is MNHEY and CDR2 SVGEGT. This record belongs to a study of blood T cell repertoires in COVID-19. Study background: Sites across the United States, Italy and Spain contributed samples from acute and convalescent COVID-19.

In the original workflow: By means of reference gene primer amplification, nucleated cell counts were estimated. Repertoires were generated with immunoSEQ multiplex PCR, while TCRdb's copy carries only in-frame clones and drops some. V, J and clone size are taken as reported in that table, and D and trimming were inferred from the DNA itself. The data show about 430,000 clones, 70% to 90% seen once. Grouping used clinical history reported by participants in a survey and questionnaire. J is TRBJ2-7 and V is TRBV6-2 or TRBV6-3, with TRBD1 matching over 7 bases. This clonotype was obtained from a woman aged 18-29 years who had been exposed to COVID-19. Specimen: PBMCs or T cells enriched from blood (not recorded which). CDR3 loop: CASSYLSPGGEQYF. The CDR3 DNA reads as TGTGCCAGCAGTTACTTATCCCCAGGGGGCGAGCAGTACTTC.